The 3 T cell receptor beta chains below were found in one sample sequenced in a study of shared T cell receptors in the human thymus. Sequencing used immunoSEQ multiplex PCR; TCRdb keeps in-frame clones, though not all of them. Of some 760,000 clones in the sample, over 75% were seen once. The sample was also reused in another study, on human thymus T cells.

Sequencing input: thymocytes. These receptors all stem from a girl in the first two years of life with a congenital heart defect.

V gene TRBV10-3 combines with J gene TRBJ1-6; 10 bases agree with TRBD1. Trimming at V came to 6 bases and at J to 5 bases, leaving 19 bases not matched to a gene. Germline loops: CDR1 ENHRY, CDR2 SYGVKD. There are 20 residues in the CDR3. The CDR3 region is CAISETVPGQGPGDNSPLHF. In DNA, the CDR3 is TGTGCCATCAGCGAGACCGTCCCGGGACAGGGGCCGGGCGATAATTCACCCCTCCACTTT.

The genes are TRBV5-4 and TRBJ1-2, with TRBD1 matching 9 bases. Germline assignment: CDR1 SGHNT and CDR2 YYREEE (reference sequence). V was pared by 4 bases and J by 6 bases, with 19 bases of the junction left unmatched. This CDR3 is 18 amino acids long. The CDR3 is CASSTNWGATGGGNGYTF. Here the CDR3 DNA reads TGTGCCAGCAGCACGAATTGGGGGGCGACAGGGGGTGGGAATGGCTACACCTTC.

The V call is TRBV7-2, the J call TRBJ2-7; 11 nucleotides agree with TRBD1. J was trimmed by 4 bases and V by 5 bases; bases with no gene match: 7. CDR1 is SGHTA, CDR2 FQGNSA, per germline. The CDR3 runs 15 residues. The chain's CDR3 is CASSLSGTGGYEQYF. In nucleotides, the CDR3 is TGTGCCAGCAGCCTATCCGGGACAGGGGGATACGAGCAGTACTTC.